This is a list of T cell receptor beta chains from one sample in a study of cytomegalovirus exposure and HLA in healthy donors. Profiled with immunoSEQ multiplex PCR; TCRdb holds only in-frame clones, not every one. The sample holds about 140,000 clones, 70% to 85% seen once. The sample was PBMCs. These receptor sequences come from a woman aged 55-69 years in good health and CMV-seropositive. CDR3s include the opening cysteine and the closing phenylalanine or tryptophan.

cdr3_length: 18
v_call: TRBV5-4
cdr3_aa: CASSLRAGGIRTYNEQFF

cdr3_length: 16
v_call: TRBV5-6
cdr3_aa: CASSWPGLLLGDTQYF

cdr3_length: 16
v_call: TRBV19
cdr3_aa: CASSARLAGGPETQYF

cdr3_length: 18
v_call: TRBV28
cdr3_aa: CASSFRTSGRLEAGELFF

cdr3_length: 15
v_call: TRBV27
cdr3_aa: CASSPYQGSSYEQYF

cdr3_length: 15
v_call: TRBV4-1
cdr3_aa: CASSQTDRESYEQYF

cdr3_length: 13
v_call: TRBV11-2
cdr3_aa: CASNGGRSDTQYF

cdr3_length: 16
v_call: TRBV19
cdr3_aa: CASSGRLAGATGELFF

cdr3_length: 13
v_call: TRBV5-1
cdr3_aa: CASSLEGDSPLHF

cdr3_length: 16
v_call: TRBV19
cdr3_aa: CASSPRSTGLNEKLFF

cdr3_length: 14
v_call: TRBV4-1
cdr3_aa: CASSQDSGSYEQYF

cdr3_length: 13
v_call: TRBV27
cdr3_aa: CASSLGQSYEQYF

cdr3_length: 11
v_call: TRBV7-3
cdr3_aa: CASSEGGEQYF

cdr3_length: 17
v_call: TRBV5-8
cdr3_aa: CASSPGLAGGPGNEQFF

cdr3_length: 18
v_call: TRBV19
cdr3_aa: CASSIVGQGYDSNQPQHF

cdr3_length: 14
v_call: TRBV4-3
cdr3_aa: CASSQTTRGYGYTF

cdr3_length: 13
v_call: TRBV6-5
cdr3_aa: CASSYSRSSLLHF

cdr3_length: 17
v_call: TRBV28
cdr3_aa: CASGLPTSGRSTDTQYF

cdr3_length: 13
v_call: TRBV5-1
cdr3_aa: CASSLTGNQPQHF

cdr3_length: 18
v_call: TRBV7-6
cdr3_aa: CASSPGFIPSGQTYEQYF

cdr3_length: 14
v_call: TRBV28
cdr3_aa: CASSGLAGGHEQYF

cdr3_length: 14
v_call: TRBV27
cdr3_aa: CAVRAGGFTDTQYF

cdr3_length: 16
v_call: TRBV5-8
cdr3_aa: CASSLVRGLAKNIQYF

cdr3_length: 14
v_call: TRBV2
cdr3_aa: CASSEFASNYGYTF

cdr3_length: 16
v_call: TRBV19
cdr3_aa: CASSPGQTSGANVLTF

cdr3_length: 14
v_call: TRBV7-9
cdr3_aa: CASSLAQGFAEAFF

cdr3_length: 12
v_call: TRBV21-1
cdr3_aa: CALDRVPGTQYF

cdr3_length: 14
v_call: TRBV2
cdr3_aa: CASSPSGSGYEQYF

cdr3_length: 15
v_call: TRBV18
cdr3_aa: CASSATSGRWYEQYF

cdr3_length: 16
v_call: TRBV5-4
cdr3_aa: CASSADLPQGPNEQFF

cdr3_length: 12
v_call: TRBV29-1
cdr3_aa: CSVTGQGATQYF

cdr3_length: 13
v_call: TRBV5-4
cdr3_aa: CASSSTSTDTQYF

cdr3_length: 14
v_call: TRBV4-3
cdr3_aa: CASSQDRGIGELFF

cdr3_length: 12
v_call: TRBV29-1
cdr3_aa: CSVARGVHEQFF

cdr3_length: 15
v_call: TRBV5-1
cdr3_aa: CASSSNTMPPDTQYF